This TCR beta chain was identified during a study of shared clonotypes between healthy human individuals. On this clone itself: Its antigen is currently unknown.

The authors loaded roughly 200 ng DNA, tens of thousands of T cell genomes, into sorted-subset replicate PCRs. Clones were sequenced by immunoSEQ multiplex PCR, and TCRdb holds only the in-frame ones, with some missing. The sample consists of some 980,000 clones, more than 75% of them appearing once. The V gene lost 5 bases and the J gene lost 6 bases, with 17 bases spanning the gap. This CDR3 region has 14 residues. Germline CDR1 SGHNT, CDR2 YENEEA. Study-level findings and limits: Around 5.4% of naive CD4 clonotypes were common to a handful of donors.

The sequenced material came from memory CD4+ T cells sorted from blood. Subset noted: CD45RA-negative fraction. This receptor was obtained from a man aged 18 to 30 in good health. The chain joins TRBV11-3 to TRBJ2-7; either TRBD1 or TRBD2 may supply D (5 bases each). The CDR3 DNA reads as TGTGCCAGCAGCGAAACAGGAGGAACGGGCGAGCAGTACTTC. Protein product: CASSETGGTGEQYF.